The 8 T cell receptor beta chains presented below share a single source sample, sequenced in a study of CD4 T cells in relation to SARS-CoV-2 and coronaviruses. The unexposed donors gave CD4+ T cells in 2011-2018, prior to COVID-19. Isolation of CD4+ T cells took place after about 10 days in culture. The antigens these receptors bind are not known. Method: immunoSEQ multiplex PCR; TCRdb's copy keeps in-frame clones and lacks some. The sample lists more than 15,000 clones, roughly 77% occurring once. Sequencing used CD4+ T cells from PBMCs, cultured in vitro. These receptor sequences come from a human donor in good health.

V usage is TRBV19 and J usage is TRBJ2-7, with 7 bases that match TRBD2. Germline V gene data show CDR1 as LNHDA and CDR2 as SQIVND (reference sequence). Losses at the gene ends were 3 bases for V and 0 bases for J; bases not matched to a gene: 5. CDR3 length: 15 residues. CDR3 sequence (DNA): TGTGCCAGTAGTATTGGGGGAGGGCGCTCCTACGAGCAGTACTTC. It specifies CASSIGGGRSYEQYF.

Here the CDR3 DNA reads TGTGCCAGCATTAGACAGGGTAACACTGAAGCTTTCTTT. Amino acid sequence: CASIRQGNTEAFF. V is TRBV6-5 and J is TRBJ1-1, with 7 bases fitting TRBD1. The CDR3 is 13 amino acids. V lost 7 bases to trimming and J lost 2 bases; unmatched junction nucleotides: 4. The germline V gene has CDR1 MNHEY and CDR2 SVGAGI.

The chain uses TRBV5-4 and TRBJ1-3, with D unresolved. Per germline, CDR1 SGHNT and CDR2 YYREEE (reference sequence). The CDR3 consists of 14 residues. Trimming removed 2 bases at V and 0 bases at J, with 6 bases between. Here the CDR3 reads CASSLGISGNTIYF. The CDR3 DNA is TGTGCCAGCAGCTTAGGGATCTCTGGAAACACCATATATTTT.

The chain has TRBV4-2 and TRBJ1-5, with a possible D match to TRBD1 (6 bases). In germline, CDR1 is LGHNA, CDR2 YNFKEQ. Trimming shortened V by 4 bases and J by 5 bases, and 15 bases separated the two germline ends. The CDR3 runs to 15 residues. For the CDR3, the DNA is TGTGCCAGCAGCCCCACGACAGGAGAGCATCAGCCCCAGCATTTT. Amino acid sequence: CASSPTTGEHQPQHF.

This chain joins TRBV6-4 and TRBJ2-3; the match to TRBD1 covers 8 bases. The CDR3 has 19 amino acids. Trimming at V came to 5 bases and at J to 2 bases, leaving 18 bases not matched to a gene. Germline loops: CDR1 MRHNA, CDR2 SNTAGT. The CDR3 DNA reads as TGTGCCAGCAGTCCCAACCTCTTTTCCGGGACAGGAGTCACAGATACGCAGTATTTT. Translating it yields CASSPNLFSGTGVTDTQYF.

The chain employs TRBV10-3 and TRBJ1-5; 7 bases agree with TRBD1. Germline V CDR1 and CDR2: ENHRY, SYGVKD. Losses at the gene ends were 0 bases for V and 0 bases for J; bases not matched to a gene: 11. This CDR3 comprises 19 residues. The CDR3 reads CAISESLITGTDSNQPQHF. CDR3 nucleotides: TGTGCCATCAGTGAGTCCTTAATTACTGGGACAGATAGCAATCAGCCCCAGCATTTT.

CDR3 residues: CASSPRQGPSYGYTF. Here the CDR3 DNA reads TGTGCCAGTAGTCCTAGACAGGGCCCCAGCTATGGCTACACCTTC. V is TRBV19 and J is TRBJ1-2, with 7 bases that match TRBD1. With V trimmed by 5 bases and J by 4 bases, 10 bases remained unmatched. In germline, CDR1 is LNHDA, CDR2 SQIVND (reference sequence). The CDR3 loop spans 15 amino acids.

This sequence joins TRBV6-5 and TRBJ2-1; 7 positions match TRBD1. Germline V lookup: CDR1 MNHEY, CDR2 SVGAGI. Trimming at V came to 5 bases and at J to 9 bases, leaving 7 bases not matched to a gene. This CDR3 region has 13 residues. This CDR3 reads CASSTGQGVEQFF. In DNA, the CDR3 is TGTGCCAGCAGTACCGGTCAGGGGGTTGAGCAGTTCTTC.